This T cell receptor beta chain stems from a study of blood T cell repertoires in COVID-19 (TCRdb year 2020). About the investigation overall: Samples from collaborators originated in the United States, Italy and Spain and spanned both the acute and convalescent phases of COVID-19. The material from the prospective study consisted of cDNA or gDNA derived from T cells, B-cell-depleted T cells, or PBMCs. Subjects who had been exposed to COVID-19, were actively infected with it, or had recovered from it provided the deeply sampled blood TCRbeta repertoires that made up the dataset. The repertoires were released in a freely available public database intended as a resource for research on the immune response to SARS-CoV-2. The samples were drawn from two sources: the first 160 participants of the ongoing ImmuneRACE study, and 1,000 to 1,500 subjects contributed by 6 global collaborators. The sample metadata nearly always contained a de-identified subject ID, COVID-19 status, age in years and sex. HLA class I and class II types, where available, came from metadata supplied by the sample provider rather than from assay-based typing. General study outcomes and caveats: How much clinical and demographic metadata was included differed by source and by participant, and the metadata was provided uncurated.

The collaborating institutions used their own protocols to collect whole blood in K2EDTA tubes. For TCRbeta analysis, collaborator samples were shipped as frozen whole blood, as isolated PBMCs, or as DNA extracted from either sample type. The immunoSEQ Assay, a bias-controlled multiplex PCR, was used to amplify TCRbeta CDR3 regions from genomic DNA. Per the source publication's procedure: The number of nucleated cells in each sample was estimated by amplification of reference gene primers within the assay. Sequence reads were collapsed and filtered to measure the absolute abundance of every unique TCRbeta CDR3 rearrangement. For each sample, productive Simpson clonality was calculated as the square root of Simpson's diversity index over productive rearrangements. The clones in this table, taken by TCRdb from immuneACCESS, are in-frame only. Not every clone is retained; where verified, under half of the shortfall comes from an unresolved V gene, and the cause of the rest is unknown. The V and J calls and clone size were taken over from that table, and D and trimming were inferred from the DNA. For this sample there are 150,000 or so clones; 91% appear just once. The ten largest clones take up less than 0.6% of the sample.

As concerns this clone: Its recognized antigen is unknown. Base qualities are not at hand, and no much larger clone is one base apart.

The germline V gene (reference sequence) yields LGHDT for CDR1 and YNNKEL for CDR2. Here V drops 7 bases and J drops 0 bases, and the junction holds 9 bases not matched to any gene. The CDR3 holds 16 amino acids from the cysteine to the phenylalanine. Only the CDR3 DNA is retained, 48 bases long and in frame from the first base. Sequenced: peripheral blood. This TCR was sampled from a middle-aged man with acute or convalescent COVID-19. The sequence links TRBV3-1 (or the pseudogene TRBV3-2) to TRBJ1-3; TRBD1 matches 7 bases in the middle. The DNA is as follows: TGTGCCAGCACCCGCCAGGGGGTCAGCTCTGGAAACACCATATATTTT. This codes for CASTRQGVSSGNTIYF.